This is a list of T cell receptor beta chains from one sample in a study of T cell clusters in autoimmune cytopenias. TCRdb re-called the multiplex PCR reads, yielding one record per CDR3 amino acid sequence without DNA. The data show about 6,000 distinct CDR3 sequences, and the top ten clones hold about 19%. What was sequenced was peripheral blood. These receptors came from a human donor with an autoimmune cytopenia or autoimmune hepatitis (not recorded which). The CDR3 runs from the conserved cysteine through the conserved F or W. The size field is filled for only some rows; it gives once, few, many or a size class.

j_call	v_call	clone_size	cdr3_length	cdr3_aa
TRBJ1-2	TRBV6-9	.	17	CASSYLTMRRGSYGYTF
TRBJ2-1	TRBV27	.	14	CASSYRGRLMEQFF
TRBJ1-1	TRBV29-1	medium-sized	11	CSVTLNTEAFF
TRBJ1-6	TRBV10-3	.	12	CATGTGASPLHF
TRBJ1-1	TRBV10-3	.	16	CAISESEGTMNTEAFF
TRBJ2-5	TRBV5-7	.	17	CASSLAGGGDLQETQYF
TRBJ2-7	TRBV6-6	.	15	CASSDRYRGNYEQYF
TRBJ1-1	TRBV15	medium-sized	15	CATGKDRGYGTEAFF
TRBJ2-3	TRBV20-1	.	16	CSAEDLSRPATDTQYF
TRBJ1-1	TRBV30	.	14	CAWSAYTMNTEAFF
TRBJ1-2	TRBV10-3	.	16	CAISLEEGATGNGYTF
TRBJ2-5	TRBV6-1	medium-sized	15	CASSPQAGGPETQYF
TRBJ1-2	TRBV20-1	.	15	CSASPPTGPGSGYTF
TRBJ2-2	TRBV11-3	.	14	CATQWGVSTGELFF
TRBJ2-1	TRBV6-2/TRBV6-3	.	14	CASSPHQGYNEQFF
TRBJ1-1	TRBV11-3	.	16	CASSLGQGGTKGEAFF
TRBJ1-6	TRBV5-4	medium-sized	14	CASSLDQANSPLHF
TRBJ2-5	TRBV6-2/TRBV6-3	medium-sized	13	CASSGTEKGTQYF
TRBJ2-1	TRBV11-3	medium-sized	14	CASSPGTSGNEQFF
TRBJ1-2	TRBV20-1	.	12	CSASRGDYGYTF
TRBJ2-3	TRBV18	medium-sized	18	CASSRRTQIDRVGDTQYF
TRBJ1-2	TRBV19	medium-sized	14	CASSIRGTNYGYTF
TRBJ1-4	TRBV6-2/TRBV6-3	.	13	CASRGPGQEKLFF
TRBJ2-5	TRBV24-1	.	17	CATSDPARTGERETQYF
TRBJ2-5	TRBV15	medium-sized	14	CATSRGAGRETQYF
TRBJ2-7	TRBV27	medium-sized	13	CASSLHDRYEQYF
TRBJ2-2	TRBV19	medium-sized	14	CASRNWTGTGELFF